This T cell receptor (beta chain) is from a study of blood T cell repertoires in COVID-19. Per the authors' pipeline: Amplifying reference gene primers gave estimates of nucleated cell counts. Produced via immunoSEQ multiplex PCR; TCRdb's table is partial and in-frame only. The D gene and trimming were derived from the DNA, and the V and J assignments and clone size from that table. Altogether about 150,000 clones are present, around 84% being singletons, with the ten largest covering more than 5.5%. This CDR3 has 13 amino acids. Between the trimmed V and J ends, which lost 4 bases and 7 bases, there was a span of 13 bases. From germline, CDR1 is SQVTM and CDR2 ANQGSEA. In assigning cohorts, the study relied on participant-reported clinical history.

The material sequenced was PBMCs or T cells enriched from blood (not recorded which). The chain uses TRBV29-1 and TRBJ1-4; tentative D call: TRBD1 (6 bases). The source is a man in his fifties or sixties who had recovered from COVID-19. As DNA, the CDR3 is TGCAGCGTTGGGGGGCAGGGTAGTGAAAAACTGTTTTTT. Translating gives CSVGGQGSEKLFF.